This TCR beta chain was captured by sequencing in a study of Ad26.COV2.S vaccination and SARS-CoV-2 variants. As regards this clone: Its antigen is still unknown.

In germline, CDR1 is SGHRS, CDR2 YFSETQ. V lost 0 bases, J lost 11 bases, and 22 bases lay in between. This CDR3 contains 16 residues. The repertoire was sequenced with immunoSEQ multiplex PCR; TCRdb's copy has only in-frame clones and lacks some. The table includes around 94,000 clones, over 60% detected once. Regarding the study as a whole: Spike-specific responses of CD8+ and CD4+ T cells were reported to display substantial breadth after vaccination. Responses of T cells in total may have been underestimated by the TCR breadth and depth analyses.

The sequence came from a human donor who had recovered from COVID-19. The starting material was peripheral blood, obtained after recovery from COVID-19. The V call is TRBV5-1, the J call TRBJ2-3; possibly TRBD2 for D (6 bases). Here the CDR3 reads CASSLDRTKFGEVQYF. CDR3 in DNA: TGCGCCAGCAGCTTGGACCGGACCAAATTCGGGGAGGTGCAGTATTTT.